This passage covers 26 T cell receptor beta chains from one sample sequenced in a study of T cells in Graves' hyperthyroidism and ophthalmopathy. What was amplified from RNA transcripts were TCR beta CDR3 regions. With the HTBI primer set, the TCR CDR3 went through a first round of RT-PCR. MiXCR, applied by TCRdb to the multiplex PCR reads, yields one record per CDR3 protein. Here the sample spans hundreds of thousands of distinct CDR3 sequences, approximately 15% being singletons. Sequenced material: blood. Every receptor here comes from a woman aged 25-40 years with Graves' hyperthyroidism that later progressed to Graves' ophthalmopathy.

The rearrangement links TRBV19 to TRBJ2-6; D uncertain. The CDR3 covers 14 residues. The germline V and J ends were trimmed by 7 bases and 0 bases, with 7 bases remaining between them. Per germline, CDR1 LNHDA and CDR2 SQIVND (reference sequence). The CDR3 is CASTVLSGANVLTF. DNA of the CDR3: TGTGCCAGTACCGTCCTCTCTGGGGCCAACGTCCTGACTTTC.

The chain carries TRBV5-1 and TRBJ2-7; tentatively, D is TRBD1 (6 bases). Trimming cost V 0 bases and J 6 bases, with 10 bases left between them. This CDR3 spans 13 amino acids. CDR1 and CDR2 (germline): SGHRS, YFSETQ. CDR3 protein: CASSLVGAGEQYF. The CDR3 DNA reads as TGCGCCAGCAGCTTGGTGGGGGCGGGCGAGCAGTACTTC. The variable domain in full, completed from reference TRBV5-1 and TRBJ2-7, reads KAGVTQTPRYLIKTRGQQVTLSCSPISGHRSVSWYQQTPGQGLQFLFEYFSETQRNKGNFPGRFSGRQFSNSRSEMNVSTLELGDSALYLCASSLVGAGEQYFGPGTRLTVT.

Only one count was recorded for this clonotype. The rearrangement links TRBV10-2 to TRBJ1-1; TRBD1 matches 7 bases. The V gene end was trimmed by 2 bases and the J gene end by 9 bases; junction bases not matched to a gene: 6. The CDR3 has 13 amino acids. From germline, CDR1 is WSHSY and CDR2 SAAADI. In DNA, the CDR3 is TGCGCCAGCAGTGAGACGGGGGGACAGAAAGCTTTCTTT. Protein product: CASSETGGQKAFF.

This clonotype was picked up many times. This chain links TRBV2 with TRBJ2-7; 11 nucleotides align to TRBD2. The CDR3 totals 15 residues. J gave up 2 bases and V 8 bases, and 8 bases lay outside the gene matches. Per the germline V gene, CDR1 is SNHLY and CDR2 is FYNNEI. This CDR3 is CASGTSGDWTYEQYF. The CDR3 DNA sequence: TGTGCCAGCGGGACTAGCGGAGACTGGACCTACGAGCAGTACTTC. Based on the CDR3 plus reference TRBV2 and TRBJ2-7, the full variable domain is EPEVTQTPSHQVTQMGQEVILRCVPISNHLYFYWYRQILGQKVEFLVSFYNNEISEKSEIFDDQFSVERPDGSNFTLKIRSTKLEDSAMYFCASGTSGDWTYEQYFGPGTRLTVT.

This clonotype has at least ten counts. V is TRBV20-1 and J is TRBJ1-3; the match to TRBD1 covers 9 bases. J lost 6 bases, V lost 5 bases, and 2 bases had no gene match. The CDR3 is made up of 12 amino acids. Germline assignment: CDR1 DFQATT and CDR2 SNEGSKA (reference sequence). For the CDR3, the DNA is TGCAGTGCTGGGACAGGGAAAAACACCATATATTTT. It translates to CSAGTGKNTIYF.

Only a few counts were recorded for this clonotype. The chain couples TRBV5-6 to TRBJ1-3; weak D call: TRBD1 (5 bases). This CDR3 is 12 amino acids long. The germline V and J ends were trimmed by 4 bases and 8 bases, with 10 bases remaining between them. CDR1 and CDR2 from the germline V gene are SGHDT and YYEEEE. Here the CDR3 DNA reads TGTGCCAGCAGCATCGGGGGGGACACCATATATTTT. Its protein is CASSIGGDTIYF.

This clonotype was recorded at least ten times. CDR3 nucleotide sequence: TGTGCCAGCAGCGTAGAAAGGGGGGAGCAGTTCTTC. Its protein product is CASSVERGEQFF. The chain couples TRBV9 to TRBJ2-1; the D gene is possibly TRBD1 (6 bases). The CDR3 runs to 12 residues. V was pared by 0 bases and J by 10 bases, with 8 bases between. Looked up from germline, CDR1 is SGDLS and CDR2 is YYNGEE. Combining the CDR3 with reference TRBV9 and TRBJ2-1 gives the whole variable domain DSGVTQTPKHLITATGQRVTLRCSPRSGDLSVYWYQQSLDQGLQFLIQYYNGEERAKGNILERFSAQQFPDLHSELNLSSLELGDSALYFCASSVERGEQFFGPGTRLTVL.

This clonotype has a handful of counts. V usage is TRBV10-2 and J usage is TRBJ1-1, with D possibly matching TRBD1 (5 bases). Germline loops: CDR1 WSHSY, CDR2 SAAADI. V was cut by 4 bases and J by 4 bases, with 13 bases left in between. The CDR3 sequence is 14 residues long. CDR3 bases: TGCGCCAGCAGTGTTGCGGGGCAAGGCACTGAAGCTTTCTTT. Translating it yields CASSVAGQGTEAFF.

The CDR3 DNA reads as TGTGCCAGCAGCTTCCGAGCAGGGGACGGACAGCCCCAGCATTTT. It encodes CASSFRAGDGQPQHF. V usage is TRBV7-2 and J usage is TRBJ1-5; D might be TRBD1 (6 bases). Germline V gene lookup returns CDR1 SGHTA and CDR2 FQGNSA. The germline V and J ends were trimmed by 3 bases and 7 bases, with 16 bases remaining between them. The CDR3 sequence is 15 residues long.

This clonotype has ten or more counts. This CDR3 reads CASRKEVTNEKLFF. As DNA, the CDR3 is TGTGCCAGCAGGAAAGAGGTGACTAATGAAAAACTGTTTTTT. The V gene is TRBV12-3 or TRBV12-4, the J gene TRBJ1-4; no clear D gene. The V end lost 6 bases, the J end lost 2 bases, and 10 bases lay between the germline ends. The CDR3 length is 14 residues.

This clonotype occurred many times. CDR3 protein: CAISGGLNNSPLHF. The CDR3, as DNA: TGTGCCATCAGTGGGGGACTTAACAATTCACCCCTCCACTTT. The rearrangement joins TRBV10-3 to TRBJ1-6, with a weak D call TRBD1 (5 bases). Trimming stripped 4 bases from V and 7 bases from J, with 11 bases between. Germline lookup yields CDR1 ENHRY and CDR2 SYGVKD. The CDR3 consists of 14 residues.

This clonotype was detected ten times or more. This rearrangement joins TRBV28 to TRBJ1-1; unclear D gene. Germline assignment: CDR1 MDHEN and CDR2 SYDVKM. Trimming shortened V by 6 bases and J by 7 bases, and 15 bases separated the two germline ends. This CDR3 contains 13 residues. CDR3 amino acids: CASRTREINEAFF. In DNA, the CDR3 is TGTGCCAGCAGGACCCGAGAGATCAATGAAGCTTTCTTT.

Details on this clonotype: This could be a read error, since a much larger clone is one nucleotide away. CDR3 protein: CSARGGEEQFF. The CDR3 coding sequence is TGCAGTGCTAGAGGCGGGGAGGAGCAGTTCTTC. This chain uses TRBV20-1 with TRBJ2-1, with D maybe TRBD2 (6 bases). CDR1 is DFQATT and CDR2 is SNEGSKA in the germline V gene (reference sequence). V lost 1 base to trimming and J lost 10 bases, with 8 bases between them. This CDR3 comprises 11 residues.

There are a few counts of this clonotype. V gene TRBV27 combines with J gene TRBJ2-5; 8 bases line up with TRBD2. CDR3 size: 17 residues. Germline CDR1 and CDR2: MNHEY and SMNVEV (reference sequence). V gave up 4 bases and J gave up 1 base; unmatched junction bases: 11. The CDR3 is CASSSTSVAGLQETQYF. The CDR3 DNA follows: TGTGCCAGCAGTTCAACTTCGGTAGCGGGGCTCCAAGAGACCCAGTACTTC.

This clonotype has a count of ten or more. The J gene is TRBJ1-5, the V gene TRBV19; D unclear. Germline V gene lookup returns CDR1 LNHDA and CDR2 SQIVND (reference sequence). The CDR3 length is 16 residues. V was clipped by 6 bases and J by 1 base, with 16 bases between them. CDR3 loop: CASRWDHYRSNQPQHF. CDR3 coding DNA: TGTGCCAGTAGATGGGATCATTATAGGAGCAATCAGCCCCAGCATTTT.

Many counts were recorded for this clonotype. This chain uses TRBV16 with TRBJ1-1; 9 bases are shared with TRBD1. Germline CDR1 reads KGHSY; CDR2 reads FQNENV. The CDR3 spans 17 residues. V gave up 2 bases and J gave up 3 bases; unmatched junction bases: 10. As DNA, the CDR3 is TGTGCCAGCAGCCAAGCAGGACAGGGGCGCGGGTACACTGAAGCTTTCTTT. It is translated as CASSQAGQGRGYTEAFF.

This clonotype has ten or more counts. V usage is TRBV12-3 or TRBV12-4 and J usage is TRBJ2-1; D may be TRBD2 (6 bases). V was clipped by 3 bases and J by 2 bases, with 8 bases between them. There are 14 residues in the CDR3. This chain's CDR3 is CASSFRGTYNEQFF. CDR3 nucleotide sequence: TGTGCCAGCAGTTTTCGGGGGACCTACAATGAGCAGTTCTTC.

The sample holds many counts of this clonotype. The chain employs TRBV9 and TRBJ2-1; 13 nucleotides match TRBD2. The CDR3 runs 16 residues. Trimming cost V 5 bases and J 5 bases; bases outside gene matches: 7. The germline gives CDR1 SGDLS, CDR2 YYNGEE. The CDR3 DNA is TGTGCCAGCAGTAAGCCGGGGACTAGCGGGGACAATGAGCAGTTCTTC. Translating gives CASSKPGTSGDNEQFF.

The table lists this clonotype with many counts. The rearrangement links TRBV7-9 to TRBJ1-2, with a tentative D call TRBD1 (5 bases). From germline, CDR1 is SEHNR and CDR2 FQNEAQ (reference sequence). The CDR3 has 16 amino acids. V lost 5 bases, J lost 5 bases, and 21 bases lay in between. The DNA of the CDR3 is TGTGCCAGCAGCCCACTGGGAATCGACAGAGGGTATGGCTACACCTTC. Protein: CASSPLGIDRGYGYTF.

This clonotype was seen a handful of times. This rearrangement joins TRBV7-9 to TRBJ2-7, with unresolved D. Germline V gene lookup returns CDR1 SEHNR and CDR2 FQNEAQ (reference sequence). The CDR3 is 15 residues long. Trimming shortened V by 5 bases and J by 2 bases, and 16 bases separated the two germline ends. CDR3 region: CASSPPRDQPYEQYF. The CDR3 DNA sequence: TGTGCCAGCAGCCCCCCCCGTGACCAGCCCTACGAGCAGTACTTC. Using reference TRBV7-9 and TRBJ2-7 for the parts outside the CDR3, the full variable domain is DTGVSQNPRHKITKRGQNVTFRCDPISEHNRLYWYRQTLGQGPEFLTYFQNEAQLEKSRLLSDRFSAERPKGSFSTLEIQRTEQGDSAMYLCASSPPRDQPYEQYFGPGTRLTVT.

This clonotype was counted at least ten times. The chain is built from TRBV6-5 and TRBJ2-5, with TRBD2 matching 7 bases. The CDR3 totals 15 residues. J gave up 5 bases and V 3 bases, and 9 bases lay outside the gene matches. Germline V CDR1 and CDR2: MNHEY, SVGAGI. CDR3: CASSYDQLGGETQYF. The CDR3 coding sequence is TGTGCCAGCAGTTATGATCAATTGGGGGGGGAGACCCAGTACTTC.

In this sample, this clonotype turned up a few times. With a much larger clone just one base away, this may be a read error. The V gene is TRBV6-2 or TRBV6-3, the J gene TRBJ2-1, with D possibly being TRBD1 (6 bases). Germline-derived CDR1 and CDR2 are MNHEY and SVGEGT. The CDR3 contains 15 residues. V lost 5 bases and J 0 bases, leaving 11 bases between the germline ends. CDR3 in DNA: TGTGCCAGCAGTATGGGGGCTAGCTCCTACAATGAGCAGTTCTTC. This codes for CASSMGASSYNEQFF.

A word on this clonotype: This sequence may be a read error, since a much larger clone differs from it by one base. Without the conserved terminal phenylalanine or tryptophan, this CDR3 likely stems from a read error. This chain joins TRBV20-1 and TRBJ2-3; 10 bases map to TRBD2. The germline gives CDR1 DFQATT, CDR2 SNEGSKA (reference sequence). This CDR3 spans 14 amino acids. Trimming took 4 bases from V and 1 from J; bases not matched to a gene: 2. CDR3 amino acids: CSAIGTSGTDTQYS. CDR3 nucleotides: TGCAGTGCTATTGGGACTAGCGGCACAGATACGCAGTATTCT.

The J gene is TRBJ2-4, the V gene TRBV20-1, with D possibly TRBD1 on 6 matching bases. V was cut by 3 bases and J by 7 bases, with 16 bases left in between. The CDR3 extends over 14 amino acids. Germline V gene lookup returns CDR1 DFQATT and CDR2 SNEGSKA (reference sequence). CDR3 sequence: CSARVVRGDNIQYF. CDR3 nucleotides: TGCAGTGCTAGGGTGGTCAGGGGAGACAACATTCAGTACTTC.

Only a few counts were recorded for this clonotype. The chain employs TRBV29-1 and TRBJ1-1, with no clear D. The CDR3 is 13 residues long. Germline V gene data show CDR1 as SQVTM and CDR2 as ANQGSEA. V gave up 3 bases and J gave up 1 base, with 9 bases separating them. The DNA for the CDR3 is TGCAGCGTTGACGGCAGCCAGAACACTGAAGCTTTCTTT. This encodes CSVDGSQNTEAFF.

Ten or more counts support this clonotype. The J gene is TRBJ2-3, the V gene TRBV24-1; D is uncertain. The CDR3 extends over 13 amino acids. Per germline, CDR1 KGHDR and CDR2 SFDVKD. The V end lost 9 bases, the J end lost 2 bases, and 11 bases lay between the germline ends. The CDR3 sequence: CATCPGTTDTQYF. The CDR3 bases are TGTGCCACCTGCCCAGGAACCACAGATACGCAGTATTTT.